This TCR beta chain was obtained from a study of OX40 agonist ivuxolimab in advanced cancers. As for the study in general: Participants, approximately 80% male, averaged around 60 years of age, ranging from roughly 23 to 90.

On this clone: Its antigen is undetermined.

General study points: CD8+ T cells were the subset that, on average, had more expanded clones than CD4+. Both CD4+ and CD8+ T cell populations in blood had undergone clonal expansion by week 6 at 0.1 to 3.0 mg/kg.

Sequencing was performed with immunoSEQ multiplex PCR; in TCRdb, only in-frame clones are kept and a portion is missing. The sample contains 75,000 to 100,000 clones, approximately 80% of which appear only once. V was clipped by 0 bases and J by 2 bases; unmatched bases: 5. This CDR3 has 17 amino acids. Germline CDR1 is LGHNA and CDR2 is YNFKEQ. The specimen was CD4+ or CD8+ T cells sorted from blood, collected in a trial of the OX40 agonist ivuxolimab. This clonotype was obtained from an adult with an advanced solid tumor such as melanoma, head and neck, liver or kidney cancer. The chain links TRBV4-2 to TRBJ2-5; TRBD2 matches 11 bases. In nucleotides, the CDR3 is TGTGCCAGCAGCCAAGATGCGGGACTAGCGGAGCAAGAGACCCAGTACTTC. This gives the protein CASSQDAGLAEQETQYF.